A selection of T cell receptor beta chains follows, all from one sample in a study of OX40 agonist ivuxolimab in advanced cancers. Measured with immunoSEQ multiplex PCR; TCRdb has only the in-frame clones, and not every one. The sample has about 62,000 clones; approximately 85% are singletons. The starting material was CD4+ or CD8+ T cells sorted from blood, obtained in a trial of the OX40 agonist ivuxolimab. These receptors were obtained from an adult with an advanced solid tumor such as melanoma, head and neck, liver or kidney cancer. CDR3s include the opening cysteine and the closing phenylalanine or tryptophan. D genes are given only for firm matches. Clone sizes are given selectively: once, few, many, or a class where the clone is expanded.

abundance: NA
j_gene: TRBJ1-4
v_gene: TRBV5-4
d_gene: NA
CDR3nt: TGTGCCAGCAGCACTAACTTGGAAGGGAAACTGTTTTTT
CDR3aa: CASSTNLEGKLFF

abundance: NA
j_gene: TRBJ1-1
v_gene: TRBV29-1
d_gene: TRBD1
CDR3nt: TGCAGCGTTTCAGGGGGGGTCATGAACACTGAAGCTTTCTTT
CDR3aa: CSVSGGVMNTEAFF

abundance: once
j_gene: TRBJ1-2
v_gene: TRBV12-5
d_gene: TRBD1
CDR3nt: TGTGCTAGTGGTTTTAGCTCCGGGACAGGGTTTAACTATGGCTACACCTTC
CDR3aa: CASGFSSGTGFNYGYTF

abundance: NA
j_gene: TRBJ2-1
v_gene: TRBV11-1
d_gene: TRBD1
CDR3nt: TGTGCCAGCAGCTTAGGGGCACGGGACAGGGGAGATGAGCAGTTCTTC
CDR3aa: CASSLGARDRGDEQFF

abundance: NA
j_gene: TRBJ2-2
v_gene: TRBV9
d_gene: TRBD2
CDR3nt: TGTGCCAGCAGCATTACCGGGACTAGCGGGAGAGAGCTGTTTTTT
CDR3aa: CASSITGTSGRELFF

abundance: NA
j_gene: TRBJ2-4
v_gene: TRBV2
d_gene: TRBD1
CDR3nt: TGTGCCAGCAGTGGAGAGGACAGGATCCTAGCCAAAAACATTCAGTACTTC
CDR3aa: CASSGEDRILAKNIQYF

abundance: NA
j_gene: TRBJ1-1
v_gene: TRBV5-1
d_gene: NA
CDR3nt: TGTGCCAGCAGCTTGGTTCCAGGGGTGAACACTGAAGCTTTCTTT
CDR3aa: CASSLVPGVNTEAFF

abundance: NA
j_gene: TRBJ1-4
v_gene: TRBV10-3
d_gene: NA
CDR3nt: TGTGCCATCAGTCCTTCGGGGAGATCAACTAATGAAAAACTGTTTTTT
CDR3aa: CAISPSGRSTNEKLFF

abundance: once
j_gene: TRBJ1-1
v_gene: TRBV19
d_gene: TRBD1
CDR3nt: TGTGCCAGTAGTATCCGGGACAGACCATCGAACACTGAAGCTTTCTTT
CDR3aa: CASSIRDRPSNTEAFF

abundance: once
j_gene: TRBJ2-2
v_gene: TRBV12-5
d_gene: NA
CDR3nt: TGTGCTAGTGGTTCGTTAGCCGCGAACACCGGGGAGCTGTTTTTT
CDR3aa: CASGSLAANTGELFF

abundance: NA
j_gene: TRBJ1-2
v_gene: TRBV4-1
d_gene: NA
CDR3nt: TGCGCCAGCAGCCATACGTTGACAGGAGACTATGGCTACACCTTC
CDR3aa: CASSHTLTGDYGYTF

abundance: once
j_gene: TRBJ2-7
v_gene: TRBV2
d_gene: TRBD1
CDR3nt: TGTGCCAGCACACGGGACAGGGGAATGCACGAGCAGTACTTC
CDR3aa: CASTRDRGMHEQYF

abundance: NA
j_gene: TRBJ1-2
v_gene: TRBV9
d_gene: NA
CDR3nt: TGTGCCGGCAGCGCCCTCCAGGAGGAAGGACGACCTCGGCAAAACTATGGCTACACCTTC
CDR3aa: CAGSALQEEGRPRQNYGYTF

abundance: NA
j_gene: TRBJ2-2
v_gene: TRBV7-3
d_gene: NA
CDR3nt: TGTGCCAGCAGCTTATTTTCACCGGGGCAGGCGAACACCGGGGAGCTGTTTTTT
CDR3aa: CASSLFSPGQANTGELFF

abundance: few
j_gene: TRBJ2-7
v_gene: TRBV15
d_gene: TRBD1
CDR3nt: TGTGCCACCAGCAGACCCTCGGGACAGGGGGCCGAGCAGTACTTC
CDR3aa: CATSRPSGQGAEQYF

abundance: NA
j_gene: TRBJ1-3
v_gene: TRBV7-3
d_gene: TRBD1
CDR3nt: TGTGCCAGCAGCACCGGGACAGCCGGAAACACCATATATTTT
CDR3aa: CASSTGTAGNTIYF

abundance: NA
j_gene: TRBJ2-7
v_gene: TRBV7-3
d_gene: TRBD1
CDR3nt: TGTGCCAGCAGCTTCCGGGACAGGGACTACGAGCAGTACTTC
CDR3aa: CASSFRDRDYEQYF

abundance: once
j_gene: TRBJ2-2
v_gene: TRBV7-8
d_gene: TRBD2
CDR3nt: TGTGCCAGCAGCTTAAGCGGGAGTATCACCGGGGAGCTGTTTTTT
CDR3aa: CASSLSGSITGELFF

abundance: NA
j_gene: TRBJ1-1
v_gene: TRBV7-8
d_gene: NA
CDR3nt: TGTGCCAGCAGCTACGTAGGTCGGTCCACTGAAGCTTTCTTT
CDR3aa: CASSYVGRSTEAFF

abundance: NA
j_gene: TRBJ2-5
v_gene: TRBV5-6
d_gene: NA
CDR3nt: TGTGCCAGCAGCTCCGACCATAGGGAGACCCAGTACTTC
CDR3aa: CASSSDHRETQYF

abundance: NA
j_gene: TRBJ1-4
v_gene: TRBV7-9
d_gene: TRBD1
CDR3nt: TGTGCCAGCAGCGCAGGACAGGGTGAAAAACTGTTTTTT
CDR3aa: CASSAGQGEKLFF

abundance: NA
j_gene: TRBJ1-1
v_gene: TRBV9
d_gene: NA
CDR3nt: TGTGCCAGCAGCGCGAGGAACACTGAAGCTTTCTTT
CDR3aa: CASSARNTEAFF

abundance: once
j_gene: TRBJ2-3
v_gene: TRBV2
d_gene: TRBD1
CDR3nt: TGTGCCAGCAGAAAAACCGGGACAGTCACCGATACGCAGTATTTT
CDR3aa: CASRKTGTVTDTQYF

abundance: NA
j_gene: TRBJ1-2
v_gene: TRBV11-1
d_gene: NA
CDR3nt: TGTGCCAGCAGCTGGACGGACGGCGAAGGTGATGGCTACACCTTC
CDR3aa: CASSWTDGEGDGYTF

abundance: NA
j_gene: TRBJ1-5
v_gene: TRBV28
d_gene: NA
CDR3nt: TGTGCCAGCAGTCGACCCTCCGCGCGGGGGGGGAATCAGCCCCAGCATTTT
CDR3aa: CASSRPSARGGNQPQHF

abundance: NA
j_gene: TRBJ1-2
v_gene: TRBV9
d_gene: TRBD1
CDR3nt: TGTGCCAGCAGTGCCTCTGACAGGGGCTATGGCTACACCTTC
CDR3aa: CASSASDRGYGYTF

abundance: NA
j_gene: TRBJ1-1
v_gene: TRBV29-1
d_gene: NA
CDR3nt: TGCAGCGTTGATTGGGGGGGTACTGAAGCTTTCTTT
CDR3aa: CSVDWGGTEAFF

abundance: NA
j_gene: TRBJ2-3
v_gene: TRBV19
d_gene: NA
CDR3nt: TGTGCCAGTAGTATAGATCGATTCGGGGGCTTCACAGATACGCAGTATTTT
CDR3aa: CASSIDRFGGFTDTQYF